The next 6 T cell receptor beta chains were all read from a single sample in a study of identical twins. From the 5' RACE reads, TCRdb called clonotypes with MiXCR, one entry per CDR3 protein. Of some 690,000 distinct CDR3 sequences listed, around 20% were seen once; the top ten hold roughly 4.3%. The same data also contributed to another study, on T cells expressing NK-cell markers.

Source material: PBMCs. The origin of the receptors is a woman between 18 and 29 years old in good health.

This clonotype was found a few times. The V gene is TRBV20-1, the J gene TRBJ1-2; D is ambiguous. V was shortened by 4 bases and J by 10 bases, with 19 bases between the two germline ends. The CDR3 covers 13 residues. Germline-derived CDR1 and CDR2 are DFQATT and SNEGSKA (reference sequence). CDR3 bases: TGCAGTGCTATAGACCCGGCTGGGCTTGACTACACCTTC. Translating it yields CSAIDPAGLDYTF.

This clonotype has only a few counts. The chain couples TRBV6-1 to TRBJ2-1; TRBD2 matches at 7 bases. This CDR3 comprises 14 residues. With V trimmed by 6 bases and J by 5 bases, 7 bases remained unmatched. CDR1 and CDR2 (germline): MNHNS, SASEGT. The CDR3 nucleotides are TGTGCCAGCAGCGGAGGACTAGGTAACAATGAGCAGTTCTTC. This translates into CASSGGLGNNEQFF.

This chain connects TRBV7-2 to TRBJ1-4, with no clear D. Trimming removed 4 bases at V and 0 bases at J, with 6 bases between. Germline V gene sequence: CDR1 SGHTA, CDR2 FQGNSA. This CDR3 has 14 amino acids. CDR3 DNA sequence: TGTGCCAGCAGCTGGGGTCCAACTAATGAAAAACTGTTTTTT. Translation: CASSWGPTNEKLFF. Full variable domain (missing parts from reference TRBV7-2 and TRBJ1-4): GAGVSQSPSNKVTEKGKDVELRCDPISGHTALYWYRQSLGQGLEFLIYFQGNSAPDKSGLPSDRFSAERTGGSVSTLTIQRTQQEDSAVYLCASSWGPTNEKLFFGSGTQLSVL.

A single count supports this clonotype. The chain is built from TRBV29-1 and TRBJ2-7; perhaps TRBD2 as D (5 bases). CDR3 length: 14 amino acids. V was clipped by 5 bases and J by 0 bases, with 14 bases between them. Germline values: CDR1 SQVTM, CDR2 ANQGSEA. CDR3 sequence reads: CSVLGISNSYEQYF. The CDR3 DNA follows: TGCAGCGTTCTCGGGATCTCGAACTCCTACGAGCAGTACTTC.

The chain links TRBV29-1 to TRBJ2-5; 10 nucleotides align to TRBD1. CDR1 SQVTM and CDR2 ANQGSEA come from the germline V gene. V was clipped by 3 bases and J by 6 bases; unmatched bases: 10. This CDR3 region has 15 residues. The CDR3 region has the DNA TGCAGCGTTGACCCTACGGGACAGGGGCCCAAGACCCAGTACTTC. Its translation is CSVDPTGQGPKTQYF.

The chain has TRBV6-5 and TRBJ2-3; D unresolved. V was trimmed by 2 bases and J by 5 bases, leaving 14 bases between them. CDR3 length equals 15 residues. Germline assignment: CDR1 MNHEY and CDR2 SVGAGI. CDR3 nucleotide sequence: TGTGCCAGCAGTTACATTGCAAGCGCAGAAGATACGCAGTATTTT. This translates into CASSYIASAEDTQYF.